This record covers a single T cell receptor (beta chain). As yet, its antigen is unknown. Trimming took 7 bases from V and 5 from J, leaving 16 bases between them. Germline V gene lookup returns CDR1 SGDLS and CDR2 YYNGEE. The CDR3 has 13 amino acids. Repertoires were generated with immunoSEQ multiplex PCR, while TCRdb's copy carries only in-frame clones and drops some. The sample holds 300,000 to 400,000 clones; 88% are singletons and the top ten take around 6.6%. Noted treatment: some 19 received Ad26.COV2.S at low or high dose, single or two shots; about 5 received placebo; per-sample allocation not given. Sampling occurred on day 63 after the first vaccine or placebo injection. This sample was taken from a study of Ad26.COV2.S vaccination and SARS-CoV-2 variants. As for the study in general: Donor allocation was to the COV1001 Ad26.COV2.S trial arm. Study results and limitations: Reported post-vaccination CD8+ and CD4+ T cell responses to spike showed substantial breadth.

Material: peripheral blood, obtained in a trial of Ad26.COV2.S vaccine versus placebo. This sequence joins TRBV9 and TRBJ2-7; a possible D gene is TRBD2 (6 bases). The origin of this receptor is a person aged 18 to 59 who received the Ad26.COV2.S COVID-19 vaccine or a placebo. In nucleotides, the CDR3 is TGTGCCAGCGGGGGAGCAGGGAGGCACGAGCAGTACTTC. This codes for CASGGAGRHEQYF.